This TCR beta chain derives from a study of blood T cell repertoires in COVID-19. Turning to the study itself: Samples taken during acute and convalescent COVID-19 were collected in the United States, Italy and Spain.

Profiled with immunoSEQ multiplex PCR; TCRdb holds only in-frame clones, not every one. The table lists a few hundred thousand clones, just under 90% of them singletons, with 1.5% to 2% in the top ten. This CDR3 has 14 residues. The ends lost 0 bases at V and 8 bases at J; junction bases unmatched: 4. From germline, CDR1 is ENHRY and CDR2 SYGVKD. The sample was PBMCs or T cells enriched from blood (not recorded which). The receptor's source is a woman aged 25 to 45 who had recovered from COVID-19. The chain combines TRBV10-3 with TRBJ2-3; 8 nucleotides agree with TRBD1. The CDR3 DNA reads as TGTGCCATCAGTGAGTCGGGACAGGATGGTACGCAGTATTTT. Translated, it gives CAISESGQDGTQYF.